This T cell receptor (beta chain) was retrieved from a study of T cells in Graves' hyperthyroidism and ophthalmopathy. Disease duration under 2 months; hyperthyroidism patients were aged 18 to 65. Used for diagnoses were clinical symptoms, serum thyroxine and TRAb, thyroid ultrasound and orbital computed tomography. This CDR3 is 15 amino acids long. CDR1 is DFQATT, CDR2 SNEGSKA, per germline (reference sequence). Deletions cut 0 bases from V and 1 base from J, with 12 bases between. Using RNA transcripts as the source, TCR beta CDR3 regions were amplified. HTBI primers were the set used in a first-round RT-PCR of the TCR CDR3. MiXCR, applied by TCRdb to the multiplex PCR reads, yields one record per CDR3 protein. The table lists roughly 300,000 distinct CDR3 sequences, less than 30% of them singletons. Ten or more counts support this clonotype.

The sample consisted of blood. The clonotype was recovered from a man in his forties or fifties with Graves' hyperthyroidism that later progressed to Graves' ophthalmopathy. This chain connects TRBV20-1 to TRBJ1-1; a possible D gene is TRBD1 (5 bases). Here the CDR3 DNA reads TGCAGTGCTAGAGATAGGGGTCTGGGGAACACTGAAGCTTTCTTT. It codes for CSARDRGLGNTEAFF.